These T cell receptor beta chains were read from a single sample in a study of chemoradiotherapy in HPV16-positive cancers. The method was immunoSEQ multiplex PCR; TCRdb's version includes in-frame clones alone and lacks a portion of them. The sample records approximately 12,000 clones, around 82% being singletons. The sample was collected from a patient who underwent chemoradiotherapy. The receptors were gathered from a human donor with HPV-associated anogenital cancer. Both conserved end residues are part of each CDR3. Fields, in order: V gene, clone size, J gene, D gene, CDR3 protein, CDR3 DNA. A D gene is named only where the DNA matches it firmly. Clone size appears in some rows only: once, few, many, or a class for an expanded clone.

>TRBV10-3|.|TRBJ2-5|.
CAISESWGQETQYF
TGTGCCATCAGTGAGTCGTGGGGACAAGAGACCCAGTACTTC
>TRBV30|.|TRBJ1-2|.
CAWSQSNYGYTF
TGTGCCTGGAGTCAATCAAACTATGGCTACACCTTC
>TRBV29-1|.|TRBJ2-1|TRBD1
CSAGGQGTIGYNEQFF
TGCAGCGCCGGGGGACAGGGGACTATCGGATACAATGAGCAGTTCTTC
>TRBV7-3|.|TRBJ2-3|TRBD2
CASSRRGGLSTDTQYF
TGTGCCAGCAGCCGCCGGGGGGGTTTAAGCACAGATACGCAGTATTTT
>TRBV5-1|few|TRBJ2-7|.
CASSITGTQSYEQYF
TGCGCCAGCAGCATTACCGGGACTCAATCCTACGAGCAGTACTTC
>TRBV7-9|.|TRBJ1-2|TRBD1
CASSLTPTGDYGYTF
TGTGCCAGCAGCTTAACACCGACAGGGGACTATGGCTACACCTTC
>TRBV7-5|.|TRBJ2-7|.
CARSLRFIYEQYF
TGTGCCAGAAGCTTAAGGTTCATTTACGAGCAGTACTTC
>TRBV16|.|TRBJ1-2|.
CASSQSLGYTF
TGTGCCAGCAGCCAATCGCTAGGCTACACCTTC
>TRBV28|.|TRBJ1-2|.
CAAQGPPYGYTF
TGTGCCGCCCAGGGGCCGCCCTATGGCTACACCTTC
>TRBV5-1|.|TRBJ2-1|.
CASGVGTGTYNEQFF
TGCGCCAGCGGGGTCGGGACGGGGACCTACAATGAGCAGTTCTTC
>TRBV19|.|TRBJ1-1|.
CASKEQGNTEAFF
TGTGCCAGCAAAGAACAGGGGAACACTGAAGCTTTCTTT
>TRBV18|.|TRBJ2-3|.
CASSQGDTQYF
TGTGCCAGCTCCCAGGGGGATACGCAGTATTTT
>TRBV28|.|TRBJ2-7|.
CASNPDGNSYEQYF
TGTGCCAGTAACCCTGACGGTAACTCCTACGAGCAGTACTTC
>TRBV15|.|TRBJ2-4|.
CATSRGTSNENIQYF
TGTGCCACCAGCAGAGGTACTTCCAATGAAAACATTCAGTACTTC
>TRBV7-8|.|TRBJ2-7|.
CASSLARRWNEQYF
TGTGCCAGCAGCTTAGCGCGTCGCTGGAACGAGCAGTACTTC
>TRBV6-5|.|TRBJ2-4|.
CASSGAGQNIQYF
TGTGCCAGCAGTGGGGCTGGCCAAAACATTCAGTACTTC
>TRBV27|.|TRBJ2-7|.
CASSYFGGGSYEQYF
TGTGCCAGCAGTTACTTTGGGGGCGGTAGCTACGAGCAGTACTTC
>TRBV11-3|.|TRBJ2-2|.
CASSLSGANTGELFF
TGTGCCAGCAGCTTATCAGGCGCGAACACCGGGGAGCTGTTTTTT
>TRBV5-1|.|TRBJ1-1|.
CASSLVEDTEAFF
TGCGCCAGCAGCTTGGTGGAGGACACTGAAGCTTTCTTT
>TRBV5-1|.|TRBJ2-5|TRBD2
CASSTGTSGETQYF
TGCGCCAGCAGCACCGGGACTAGTGGCGAGACCCAGTACTTC
>TRBV18|.|TRBJ2-2|.
CASSSLQGNGEPFF
TGTGCCAGCTCATCACTACAAGGGAACGGGGAGCCGTTTTTT
>TRBV4-3|few|TRBJ2-7|.
CASSQDYPGLSSYEQYF
TGCGCCAGCAGCCAAGATTATCCGGGGTTAAGCTCCTACGAGCAGTACTTC